What follows are 31 T cell receptor beta chains derived from one specimen sequenced in a study of CD8+CD57+ T cells in acquired aplastic anemia. TCR beta VDJ and CDR3 profiling used genomic DNA as template. TCRdb processed the reads anew with MiXCR; each CDR3 protein has one entry. The data show hundreds of thousands of distinct CDR3 sequences, 65% to 80% seen once. The sequenced material came from sorted CD4+, CD8+, or CD8+CD57+ T cells (not recorded which) from PBMCs. Source of these receptors: a human donor in good health, serving as a control.

The sample holds a few counts of this clonotype. The CDR3 is CSVYTGGGGETQYF. CDR3 bases: TGCAGCGTATATACCGGGGGAGGTGGGGAGACCCAGTACTTC. The V gene is TRBV29-1, the J gene TRBJ2-5; weak D call: TRBD2 (6 bases). This CDR3 comprises 14 residues. In germline, CDR1 is SQVTM, CDR2 ANQGSEA. Trimming took off 6 bases at V and 5 bases at J, with 19 bases between the two ends.

This clonotype is a singleton in its sample. CDR3 sequence (DNA): TGTGCCAGCAGCTTAGTGGGGGGGAGCAGGCACCCCCAGTACTTC. This translates into CASSLVGGSRHPQYF. The chain has TRBV7-3 and TRBJ2-7; 7 bases are a match to TRBD2. The CDR3 is made up of 15 amino acids. Looked up from germline, CDR1 is SGHTA and CDR2 is FQGTGA. V lost 2 bases, J lost 10 bases, and 14 bases stayed unmatched. The full variable domain, rest sourced from reference TRBV7-3 and TRBJ2-7, is GAGVSQTPSNKVTEKGKYVELRCDPISGHTALYWYRQSLGQGPEFLIYFQGTGAADDSGLPNDRFFAVRPEGSVSTLKIQRTERGDSAVYLCASSLVGGSRHPQYFGPGTRLTVT.

A note on this clonotype: As the CDR3 is not closed by the conserved phenylalanine or tryptophan, this likely results from a read error. The chain links TRBV2 to TRBJ1-4; D is ambiguous. Between the trimmed V and J ends, which lost 4 bases and 4 bases, there was a span of 13 bases. Germline V gene lookup returns CDR1 SNHLY and CDR2 FYNNEI. This CDR3 spans 15 amino acids. CDR3 nucleotides: TGTGCCAGCAGTGCCCAGACCGTGGGTAATGAAAAACTGTTTGTT. Translation gives CASSAQTVGNEKLFV.

A note on this clonotype: One end of the junction varies from germline; a read error may be responsible. The chain uses TRBV19 and TRBJ1-5; no firm D call. The CDR3 consists of 16 residues. Germline CDR1 is LNHDA and CDR2 is SQIVND (reference sequence). CDR3 DNA sequence: TGTGCCAGTAGATCGCCGGCAGACTATAGAAACAATGACCAGTTCTTT. Its translation: CASRSPADYRNNDQFF.

This clonotype occurred a few times. V and J are TRBV5-5 and TRBJ1-6, with D possibly TRBD1 on 5 matching bases. The CDR3 totals 15 residues. V lost 0 bases, J lost 9 bases, and 13 bases lay in between. Looked up from germline, CDR1 is SGHKS and CDR2 is YYEKEE (reference sequence). The CDR3 is CASSLGGRALSPLHF. In DNA form, the CDR3 reads TGTGCCAGCAGCTTGGGCGGCAGGGCTCTTTCACCCCTCCACTTT. The full variable domain, rest sourced from reference TRBV5-5 and TRBJ1-6, is DAGVTQSPTHLIKTRGQQVTLRCSPISGHKSVSWYQQVLGQGPQFIFQYYEKEERGRGNFPDRFSARQFPNYSSELNVNALLLGDSALYLCASSLGGRALSPLHFGNGTRLTVT.

For this clonotype: Sequence at one end of the junction differs from germline and may be a read error. The chain uses TRBV11-2 and TRBJ2-5; D is ambiguous. Germline V gene sequence: CDR1 SGHAT, CDR2 FQNNGV. The CDR3 consists of 14 residues. For the CDR3, the DNA is TGCGCCAGCAGCTCCACAGCATCCCAAGAGACCCAGTACTTC. Translating it yields CASSSTASQETQYF.

About this clonotype: A read error may explain this, as a much larger clone is one base away. CDR3 sequence (DNA): TGTGCCAGCAGCGAGATCGTTAGATTCAATGAGCAGTTCTTC. Protein: CASSEIVRFNEQFF. This chain uses TRBV7-2 with TRBJ2-1; D is unresolved. The CDR3 consists of 14 residues. Per germline, CDR1 SGHTA and CDR2 FQGNSA. The V gene lost 5 bases and the J gene lost 6 bases, with 14 bases spanning the gap.

This clonotype was recorded many times. The chain joins TRBV4-3 to TRBJ2-2; D gene unclear. Trimming removed 5 bases at V and 5 bases at J, with 18 bases between. Germline V lookup: CDR1 LGHNA, CDR2 YSLEER. The CDR3 has 16 residues. The CDR3 DNA reads as TGCGCCAGCAGCGCTGGTTCTTTAGGGCTTACCGGGGAGCTGTTTTTT. Translation: CASSAGSLGLTGELFF.

The V and J genes are TRBV20-1 and TRBJ1-1, with 10 bases aligning to TRBD1. Looked up from germline, CDR1 is DFQATT and CDR2 is SNEGSKA (reference sequence). V trimming: 3 bases; J trimming: 5 bases; junction bases outside the gene matches: 9. The CDR3 loop spans 15 amino acids. CDR3 in amino acids: CSARYGGQGSTEAFF. Written as DNA, the CDR3 is TGCAGTGCTAGGTACGGGGGACAGGGGAGTACTGAAGCTTTCTTT.

Concerning this clonotype: A junction boundary mismatches the germline segment, possibly from a read error. The chain joins TRBV11-2 to TRBJ1-6; D is ambiguous. This CDR3 has 16 amino acids. Germline V CDR1 and CDR2: SGHAT, FQNNGV. The CDR3 DNA sequence: TGCGCCAGCAGCTTGGCGGCGAGAGCCTATAATTCACCCCTCCACTTT. Its protein product is CASSLAARAYNSPLHF.

This clonotype was seen at least ten times. In nucleotides, the CDR3 is TGTGCCAGTAGTATTACAGAGGCAGGCGGCTTCTATGGCTACACCTTC. Its protein product is CASSITEAGGFYGYTF. The rearrangement joins TRBV19 to TRBJ1-2; D is unclear. There are 16 residues in the CDR3. The V gene's germline CDR1 is LNHDA and CDR2 SQIVND (reference sequence). V was pared by 3 bases and J by 4 bases, with 18 bases between.

The rearrangement uses TRBV4-3 and TRBJ2-3; D tentatively fits TRBD1 or TRBD2 (6 bases each). The V gene's germline CDR1 is LGHNA and CDR2 YSLEER. This CDR3 is 16 amino acids long. The V gene lost 6 bases and the J gene lost 2 bases, with 18 bases spanning the gap. CDR3 sequence reads: CASSDFEGGPTDTQYF. The CDR3 coding sequence is TGCGCCAGCAGTGATTTTGAAGGGGGGCCCACAGATACGCAGTATTTT.

Worth noting for this clonotype: Compared with germline, one end of the junction differs, possibly owing to a read error. The chain combines TRBV5-1 with TRBJ2-1; 8 bases align to TRBD2. This CDR3 has 14 amino acids. CDR1 and CDR2 (germline): SGHRS, YFSETQ. This CDR3 reads CATSRYGRGSEQFF. CDR3 bases: TGCGCCACCAGCAGGTACGGGAGGGGGAGTGAGCAGTTCTTC. Full variable domain (missing parts from reference TRBV5-1 and TRBJ2-1): KAGVTQTPRYLIKTRGQQVTLSCSPISGHRSVSWYQQTPGQGLQFLFEYFSETQRNKGNFPGRFSGRQFSNSRSEMNVSTLELGDSALYLCATSRYGRGSEQFFGPGTRLTVL.

The CDR3 reads CSARKAGELFF. DNA for the CDR3: TGCAGTGCCCGAAAGGCCGGGGAGCTGTTTTTT. The rearrangement joins TRBV20-1 to TRBJ2-2, with unresolved D. Germline lookup yields CDR1 DFQATT and CDR2 SNEGSKA (reference sequence). The CDR3 spans 11 residues. Trimming removed 6 bases from V and 6 bases from J, with 8 bases in between.

The chain joins TRBV9 to TRBJ2-5; 12 bases match TRBD2. The CDR3 contains 15 residues. V lost 2 bases to trimming and J lost 4 bases; unmatched junction nucleotides: 3. Germline CDR1 is SGDLS and CDR2 is YYNGEE. The CDR3 sequence is CASSVTSGGPETQYF. The CDR3 DNA sequence: TGTGCCAGCAGCGTTACTAGCGGGGGGCCAGAGACCCAGTACTTC.

This rearrangement joins TRBV12-3 or TRBV12-4 to TRBJ1-6; D uncertain. CDR3 length equals 16 residues. The CDR3 reads CASSTARSSYNSPLHF. The CDR3 DNA reads TGTGCTAGTTCGACGGCCCGAAGCTCCTATAATTCACCCCTCCACTTT.

Many counts were recorded for this clonotype. The chain combines TRBV7-2 with TRBJ1-1, with 12 bases identical to TRBD1. CDR1 is SGHTA and CDR2 is FQGNSA in the germline V gene. The length of the CDR3 is 17 residues. The V segment lost 0 bases and the J segment 7 bases; nucleotides outside the gene matches: 9. The CDR3 spells CASSLAGDRGLGGEAFF. The CDR3 nucleotides are TGTGCCAGCAGCTTAGCAGGGGACAGGGGGCTCGGGGGTGAAGCTTTCTTT.

Comments on this clonotype: Mismatch with germline at one junction end may stem from a read error. The V and J genes are TRBV7-2 and TRBJ2-4; D may be TRBD1 (6 bases). This CDR3 contains 16 residues. Germline CDR1 is SGHTA and CDR2 is FQGNSA. CDR3 sequence: CASSLSQGIAKNIQYW. DNA of the CDR3: TGTGCCAGCAGCCTCTCACAGGGAATAGCCAAAAACATTCAGTACTGG.

The J gene is TRBJ1-2, the V gene TRBV20-1; D gene unclear. Germline CDR1 is DFQATT and CDR2 is SNEGSKA (reference sequence). This CDR3 has 16 residues. Trimming stripped 3 bases from V and 2 bases from J, with 19 bases between. The DNA of the CDR3 is TGCAGTGCTAGCCTCAAGCGGGATACGCCGAACTATGGCTACACCTTC. As protein: CSASLKRDTPNYGYTF.

The rearrangement uses TRBV9 and TRBJ2-7; 9 nucleotides align to TRBD1. This CDR3 contains 15 residues. V gave up 2 bases and J gave up 5 bases; unmatched junction bases: 8. Germline V gene data show CDR1 as SGDLS and CDR2 as YYNGEE. The CDR3 DNA follows: TGTGCCAGCAGCGTGTCGGGACAGGGAACCCACGAGCAGTACTTC. Protein sequence: CASSVSGQGTHEQYF.

The CDR3 spells CASSFSSGGMNNEYTF. The CDR3 DNA reads as TGTGCCAGCAGCTTCTCTAGCGGGGGCATGAACAATGAGTACACCTTC. The rearrangement uses TRBV7-8 and TRBJ1-2; D is possibly TRBD1 (6 bases). Trimming took 3 bases from V and 11 from J, leaving 25 bases between them. CDR1 and CDR2 from the germline V gene are SGHVS and FQNEAQ. The CDR3 covers 16 residues.

This clonotype was picked up a small number of times. One base away lies a much larger clone, so this may be a sequencing read error. This rearrangement joins TRBV7-8 to TRBJ1-5, with 7 bases identical to TRBD1. V was pared by 6 bases and J by 3 bases, with 11 bases of the junction left unmatched. There are 16 residues in the CDR3. Germline V CDR1 and CDR2: SGHVS, FQNEAQ. CDR3 protein: CASSEDGQAFNQPQHF. The CDR3 nucleotides are TGTGCCAGCAGTGAAGATGGACAGGCCTTCAATCAGCCCCAGCATTTT.

The V call is TRBV20-1, the J call TRBJ1-1; D call uncertain. The ends were cut back, 5 bases at V and 6 bases at J, with 16 bases in the middle. There are 13 residues in the CDR3. CDR1 and CDR2 from the germline V gene are DFQATT and SNEGSKA (reference sequence). DNA for the CDR3: TGCAGTGCTGCGAAGGGATGCAACCCTGAAGCTTTCTTT. Protein: CSAAKGCNPEAFF.

About this clonotype itself: One junction end does not reproduce the germline sequence, and a read error may be involved. This rearrangement joins TRBV10-3 to TRBJ1-1; the D is unclear. Germline V gene lookup returns CDR1 ENHRY and CDR2 SYGVKD. The length of the CDR3 is 14 residues. DNA of the CDR3: TGCGCCATCAGTGAGCCCGGCAGGAACACTGAATCCTCCTTT. The encoded protein is CAISEPGRNTESSF.

This clonotype was detected only a few times. The chain couples TRBV4-3 to TRBJ1-3; D not certain. This CDR3 region has 17 residues. CDR1 and CDR2 from the germline V gene are LGHNA and YSLEER. The V and J ends lost 0 bases and 4 bases respectively, with 16 bases between them. The CDR3 DNA reads as TGCGCCAGCAGCCAAGATAGTCTCCGGGCCAGGGGAAACACCATATATTTT. Protein: CASSQDSLRARGNTIYF.

This clonotype was found a few times. The V and J genes are TRBV29-1 and TRBJ1-1, with 9 bases that match TRBD1. The germline gives CDR1 SQVTM, CDR2 ANQGSEA. The V and J ends lost 4 bases and 5 bases, in that order; junction bases with no gene match: 11. The CDR3 totals 15 residues. The CDR3 DNA reads TGCAGCGTTGGAAGGGGGGGACAGGGAGGGACTGAAGCTTTCTTT. Translation: CSVGRGGQGGTEAFF.

As DNA, the CDR3 is TGTGCCAGCAGCCGAGACAGTTACGTACCCCGGGGCGGGTTTTTT. Protein product: CASSRDSYVPRGGFF. The rearrangement links TRBV7-8 to TRBJ2-2; D tentatively fits TRBD1 or TRBD2 (5 bases each). The V gene lost 5 bases and the J gene lost 16 bases, with 26 bases spanning the gap. Germline V lookup: CDR1 SGHVS, CDR2 FQNEAQ. This CDR3 has 15 residues.

This clonotype was seen ten or more times. This chain links TRBV5-8 with TRBJ2-3; 12 nucleotides line up with TRBD2. The CDR3 has 17 residues. Germline V gene sequence: CDR1 SGHTS, CDR2 YDEGEE. Germline trimming cut 4 bases from V and 3 bases from J; bases unmatched to any gene: 9. The CDR3 is CASSPDLAGGQTDTQYF. DNA for the CDR3: TGTGCCAGCAGCCCCGATCTAGCGGGGGGGCAAACAGATACGCAGTATTTT.

The chain combines TRBV11-2 with TRBJ2-2; 8 positions agree with TRBD1. From germline, CDR1 is SGHAT and CDR2 FQNNGV. Trimming at V came to 3 bases and at J to 2 bases, leaving 5 bases not matched to a gene. The CDR3 consists of 16 residues. In nucleotides, the CDR3 is TGTGCCAGCAGCTTGAACAGGGGGACAAACACCGGGGAGCTGTTTTTT. This encodes CASSLNRGTNTGELFF. Combining the CDR3 with reference TRBV11-2 and TRBJ2-2 gives the whole variable domain EAGVAQSPRYKIIEKRQSVAFWCNPISGHATLYWYQQILGQGPKLLIQFQNNGVVDDSQLPKDRFSAERLKGVDSTLKIQPAKLEDSAVYLCASSLNRGTNTGELFFGEGSRLTVL.

The genes are TRBV4-1 and TRBJ1-2, with 7 bases identical to TRBD1. The CDR3 contains 15 residues. The germline V gene has CDR1 MGHRA and CDR2 YSYEKL. V was clipped by 4 bases and J by 3 bases; unmatched bases: 8. DNA of the CDR3: TGCGCCAGCAGCCGCGGAACAGGGGCTGACTATGGCTACACCTTC. It translates to CASSRGTGADYGYTF.

The sample holds a few counts of this clonotype. The V and J genes are TRBV5-4 and TRBJ2-2, with TRBD1 as a possible D gene (6 bases). CDR1 and CDR2 from the germline V gene are SGHNT and YYREEE (reference sequence). This CDR3 has 14 residues. The V and J ends lost 1 base and 5 bases respectively, with 9 bases between them. The CDR3 DNA follows: TGTGCCAGCAGCTTGCCAGGGGTGACCGGGGAGCTGTTTTTT. As protein: CASSLPGVTGELFF. The full variable domain, with the rest looked up from reference TRBV5-4 and TRBJ2-2, is ETGVTQSPTHLIKTRGQQVTLRCSSQSGHNTVSWYQQALGQGPQFIFQYYREEENGRGNFPPRFSGLQFPNYSSELNVNALELDDSALYLCASSLPGVTGELFFGEGSRLTVL.